This T cell receptor (beta chain) was sequenced during a study of blood T cell repertoires in COVID-19 (dated by TCRdb to about 2020). For context, the study as a whole: The collaborator samples originated in the United States, Italy and Spain and spanned the acute and convalescent phases of COVID-19. The prospective study material was composed of cDNA or gDNA derived from T cells, B-cell-depleted T cells, or PBMCs. The dataset comprised deeply sampled blood TCRbeta repertoires from subjects exposed to, actively infected with, or recovered from COVID-19. The repertoires were released in a freely available public database intended as a resource for research on the immune response to SARS-CoV-2. The samples were drawn from the first 160 participants of the ongoing ImmuneRACE study and from under 1,500 subjects provided by 6 global collaborators. The sample metadata nearly always contained a de-identified subject ID, COVID-19 status, age in years and sex. Where available, HLA class I and class II types were obtained from metadata supplied by the sample provider rather than from assay-based typing.

Comments on this clone: Its specific antigen is unknown. Per-base quality was not reported, and no clone a single base away is much larger than it.

The immunoSEQ Assay, a bias-controlled multiplex PCR, was used to amplify TCRbeta CDR3 regions from genomic DNA. In the original analysis: Within the assay, amplification of reference gene primers was used to estimate how many nucleated cells each sample contained. Sequence reads were collapsed and filtered to measure the absolute abundance of every unique TCRbeta CDR3 rearrangement. Productive Simpson clonality was computed per sample as the square root of Simpson's diversity index over productive rearrangements. Drawn from immuneACCESS, this table holds only the in-frame rearrangements with V and J called that TCRdb kept. Clones are partly lost; checked studies trace under half to an unresolved V gene and leave the rest unexplained. D and trimming come from the DNA, and the V and J calls and clone size come from that table. Across this sample there are about 250,000 clones, with approximately 90% seen only once. The top ten constitute under 3% of the sample.

Participants in the prospective study were aged about 18 to 100 years, lived in about two dozen United States geographic areas, and enrolled through a virtual design. To assign participants to cohorts, the prospective study relied on clinical history that participants themselves reported in a screening survey and a study questionnaire. For ImmuneRACE Cohort 3, a participant was defined as recovered based on two consecutive negative NP/OP PCR tests, clearance by a healthcare professional, or resolution of symptoms. In the prospective study, whole blood, serum and a nasopharyngeal or oropharyngeal swab were collected from each participant by mobile phlebotomists. Prospective study participants could optionally give additional blood draws and questionnaires over an approximately 2-month period. Before DNA extraction, blood samples from the prospective study were shipped at room temperature or frozen.

V and J are trimmed by 1 base and 7 bases, and the gene matches miss 5 bases of the junction. The germline V gene supplies CDR1 SGHRS and CDR2 YFSETQ. Including the terminal cysteine and phenylalanine, the CDR3 comprises 13 residues. Solely the CDR3 DNA is kept, with 39 bases framed from the first base. Paper-wide results and their limitations: How much clinical and demographic metadata was included differed by source and by participant, and the metadata was provided uncurated.

Sequenced: PBMCs or T cells enriched from blood (not recorded which). The chain employs TRBV5-1 and TRBJ2-7, and 7 junctional nucleotides match TRBD2. The sequence came from a woman under 30 who had recovered from COVID-19. The CDR3 protein is CASSLYDGGEQYF. Read as DNA, the sequence is TGCGCCAGCAGCTTGTATGACGGGGGGGAGCAGTACTTC.